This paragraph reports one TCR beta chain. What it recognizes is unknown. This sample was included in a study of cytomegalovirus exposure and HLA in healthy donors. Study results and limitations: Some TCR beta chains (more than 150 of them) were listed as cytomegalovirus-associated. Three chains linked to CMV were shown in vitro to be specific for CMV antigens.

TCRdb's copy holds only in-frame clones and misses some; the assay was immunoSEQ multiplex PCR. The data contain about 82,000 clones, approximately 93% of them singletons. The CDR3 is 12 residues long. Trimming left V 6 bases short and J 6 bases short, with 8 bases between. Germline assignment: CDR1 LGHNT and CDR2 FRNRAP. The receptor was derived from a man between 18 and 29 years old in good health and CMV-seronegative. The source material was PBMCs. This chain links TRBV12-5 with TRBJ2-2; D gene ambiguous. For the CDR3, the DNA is TGTGCTAGTGGAGGTCGGGCCGGGGAGCTGTTTTTT. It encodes CASGGRAGELFF.